The rows below give T cell receptor beta chains drawn from one sample of a study of control samples from healthy donors and cancer patients. TCRdb keeps only in-frame clones here, not all; method: immunoSEQ multiplex PCR. The data contain more than 85,000 clones, 90% of them singletons. Sequences were obtained from blood. These receptors were obtained from a human donor in good health. The donor label of this sample is uncertain. Each CDR3 is given with its conserved first and last residue. D genes are given only for firm matches. Size is stated for part of the rows, as once, few or many counts, or as a class when the clone is expanded.

-	TRBV9	-	TRBJ2-2	TGTGCCAGCAGCGTAAGGGACGGGGGCACCGGGGAGCTGTTTTTT	CASSVRDGGTGELFF
-	TRBV12-3/TRBV12-4	-	TRBJ2-7	TGTGCCAGCAGTTTAGCGAAGAGCGAGCAGTACTTC	CASSLAKSEQYF
once	TRBV2	-	TRBJ2-1	TGTGCCAGCAGGGATCGGACGGCTGGATCCTACAATGAGCAGTTCTTC	CASRDRTAGSYNEQFF
-	TRBV7-8	-	TRBJ1-5	TGTGCCAGCAGCTTAGTCGGGGGGTATGGCAATCAGCCCCAGCATTTT	CASSLVGGYGNQPQHF
-	TRBV5-1	TRBD1	TRBJ1-1	TGCGCCAGCAGCTTGGTACAGGGGGCGGCATCCAGGAACACTGAAGCTTTCTTT	CASSLVQGAASRNTEAFF
-	TRBV5-1	-	TRBJ2-7	TGCGCCAGCAGCCCGCGACCGGGACACTACTCCTACGAGCAGTACTTC	CASSPRPGHYSYEQYF
-	TRBV30	TRBD1	TRBJ1-1	TGTGCCTGGAGTGCGGACAGGGGGCGAGTGGAAGCTTTCTTT	CAWSADRGRVEAFF
once	TRBV24-1	-	TRBJ2-1	TGTGCCACCAGTGAAGCTGGGCGGAGCGAATCCCAGTTCTTC	CATSEAGRSESQFF
-	TRBV11-2	TRBD1	TRBJ2-5	TGTGCCAGCAGCTTGAACACAGGGGGCTTCGGGGAGACCCAGTACTTC	CASSLNTGGFGETQYF
-	TRBV5-6	-	TRBJ1-3	TGTGCCAGCAGCTTCCCACAGGGAGCCGGAAACACCATATATTTT	CASSFPQGAGNTIYF
-	TRBV5-1	-	TRBJ1-1	TGCGCCAGCAATCAAGCAGCAAACACTGAAGCTTTCTTT	CASNQAANTEAFF
once	TRBV27	-	TRBJ1-1	TGTGCCAGCAGTTTAACAGTGAACACTGAAGCTTTCTTT	CASSLTVNTEAFF
-	TRBV25-1	-	TRBJ1-6	TGTGCCAGCAGTGAATTGAGGGACACTGCTAATTCACCCCTCCACTTT	CASSELRDTANSPLHF
-	TRBV18	TRBD1	TRBJ2-5	TGTGCCAGCTCACCTGGGGGACAGGGGATCGAGACCCAGTACTTC	CASSPGGQGIETQYF
-	TRBV7-9	TRBD1	TRBJ2-7	TGTGCCAGCAGTTCCTACGACAGGGCCTCCTACGAGCAGTACTTC	CASSSYDRASYEQYF
-	TRBV2	TRBD1	TRBJ1-2	TGTGCCAGCAGGGAGGGGGCCACGAGCTACACCTTC	CASREGATSYTF
-	TRBV4-1	-	TRBJ2-3	TGCGCCAGCAGCCAATATGTTGGGGGGCCAGATACGCAGTATTTT	CASSQYVGGPDTQYF
-	TRBV2	-	TRBJ2-5	TGTGCCAGCAGTGAAGGGACAACGATGGAGACCCAGTACTTC	CASSEGTTMETQYF
-	TRBV28	-	TRBJ1-2	TGTGCCAGCAGGCAGAACCTCTATGGCTACACCTTC	CASRQNLYGYTF
-	TRBV4-2	TRBD1	TRBJ1-2	TGTGCCAGCAGCCAAGACCGAGGGGGCGGCTATGGCTACACCTTC	CASSQDRGGGYGYTF
-	TRBV5-4	TRBD1	TRBJ1-1	TGTGCCAGCAGCTTCGCCCAGGGGGACACTGAAGCTTTCTTT	CASSFAQGDTEAFF
-	TRBV6-5	-	TRBJ1-1	TGTGCCAGCAGTTACTCGGCACGGAACACTGAAGCTTTCTTT	CASSYSARNTEAFF
-	TRBV6-2/TRBV6-3	-	TRBJ1-5	TGTGCCAGCAGTTACCCAGGGAGGGATCAGCCCCAGCATTTT	CASSYPGRDQPQHF
-	TRBV5-1	-	TRBJ2-7	TGCGCCAGCAGCTTGGAGGTGGTAGGGGCCCCCTACGAGCAGTACTTC	CASSLEVVGAPYEQYF
-	TRBV7-3	-	TRBJ2-2	TGTGCCAGCAGCTCTAACTCGGGACACCTGAACACCGGGGAGCTGTTTTTT	CASSSNSGHLNTGELFF
-	TRBV7-8	TRBD2	TRBJ2-5	TGTGCCAGCAGCTTATTTAGCGGGGGGGCCGAAGAGACCCAGTACTTC	CASSLFSGGAEETQYF
-	TRBV13	-	TRBJ2-5	TGTGCCAGCAGCTTAGGCCTTCGGCAGGGAGAGGGAGAGACCCAGTACTTC	CASSLGLRQGEGETQYF
-	TRBV5-1	TRBD1	TRBJ1-1	TGCGCCAGCAGCTTGGCGGGGACAGGTGACACTGAAGCTTTCTTT	CASSLAGTGDTEAFF
-	TRBV30	-	TRBJ1-3	TGTGCCTGGAGTGATAACCATGGAAACACCATATATTTT	CAWSDNHGNTIYF
-	TRBV18	-	TRBJ2-5	TGTGCCAGCTCACCAGCCGGGGGACAGCAGGAGACCCAGTACTTC	CASSPAGGQQETQYF